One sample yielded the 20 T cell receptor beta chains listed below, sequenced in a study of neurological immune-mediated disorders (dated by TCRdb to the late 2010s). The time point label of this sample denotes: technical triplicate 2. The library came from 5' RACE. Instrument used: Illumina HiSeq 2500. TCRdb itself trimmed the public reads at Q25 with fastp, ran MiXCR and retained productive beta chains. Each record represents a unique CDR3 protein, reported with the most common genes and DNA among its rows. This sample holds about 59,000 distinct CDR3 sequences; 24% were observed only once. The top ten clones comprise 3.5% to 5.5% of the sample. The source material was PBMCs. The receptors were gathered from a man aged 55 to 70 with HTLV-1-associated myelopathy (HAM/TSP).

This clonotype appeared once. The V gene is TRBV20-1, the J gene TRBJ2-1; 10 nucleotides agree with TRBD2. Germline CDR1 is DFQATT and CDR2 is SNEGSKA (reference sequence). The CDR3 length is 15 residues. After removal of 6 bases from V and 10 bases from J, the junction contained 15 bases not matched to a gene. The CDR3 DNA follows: TGCAGTGCCGCCCATGGCCTAGCGGGAGTAAGGGAGCAGTTCTTC. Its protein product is CSAAHGLAGVREQFF.

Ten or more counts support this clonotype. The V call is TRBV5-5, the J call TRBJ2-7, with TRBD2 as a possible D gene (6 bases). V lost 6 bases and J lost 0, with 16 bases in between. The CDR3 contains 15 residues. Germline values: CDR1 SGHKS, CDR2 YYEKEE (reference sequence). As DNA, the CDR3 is TGTGCCAGCACACCCGGGACTTCGAGCTCCTACGAGCAGTACTTC. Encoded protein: CASTPGTSSSYEQYF.

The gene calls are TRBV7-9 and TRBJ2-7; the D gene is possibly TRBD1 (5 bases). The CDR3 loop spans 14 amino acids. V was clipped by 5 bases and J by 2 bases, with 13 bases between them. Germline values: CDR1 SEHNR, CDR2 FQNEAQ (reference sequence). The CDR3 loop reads CASSRSDTAYEQYF. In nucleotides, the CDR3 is TGTGCCAGCAGCCGATCGGACACGGCCTACGAGCAGTACTTC.

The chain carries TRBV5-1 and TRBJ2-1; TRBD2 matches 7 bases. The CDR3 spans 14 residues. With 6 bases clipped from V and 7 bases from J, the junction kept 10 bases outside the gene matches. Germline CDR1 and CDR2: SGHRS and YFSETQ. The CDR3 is CASNPMGGFNEQFF. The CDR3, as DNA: TGCGCCAGCAACCCCATGGGGGGGTTTAATGAGCAGTTCTTC.

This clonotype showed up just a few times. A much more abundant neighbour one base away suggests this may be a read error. DNA for the CDR3: TGCGCCAGCAGCCCCGCGTACAGCTTCAATCAGCCCCAGCATTTT. Amino acid sequence: CASSPAYSFNQPQHF. The chain has TRBV4-1 and TRBJ1-5, with D uncertain. Trimming removed 4 bases at V and 3 bases at J, with 13 bases between. The germline V gene has CDR1 MGHRA and CDR2 YSYEKL. The CDR3 runs to 15 residues.

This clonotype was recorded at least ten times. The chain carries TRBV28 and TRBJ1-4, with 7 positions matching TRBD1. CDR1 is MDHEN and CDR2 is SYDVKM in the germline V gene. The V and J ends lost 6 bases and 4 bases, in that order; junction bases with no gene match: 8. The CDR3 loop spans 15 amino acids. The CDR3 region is CASSPPGQLNEKLFF. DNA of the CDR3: TGTGCCAGCAGCCCACCGGGACAGCTTAATGAAAAACTGTTTTTT. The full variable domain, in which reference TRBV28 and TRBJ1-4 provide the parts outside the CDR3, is DVKVTQSSRYLVKRTGEKVFLECVQDMDHENMFWYRQDPGLGLRLIYFSYDVKMKEKGDIPEGYSVSREKKERFSLILESASTNQTSMYLCASSPPGQLNEKLFFGSGTQLSVL.

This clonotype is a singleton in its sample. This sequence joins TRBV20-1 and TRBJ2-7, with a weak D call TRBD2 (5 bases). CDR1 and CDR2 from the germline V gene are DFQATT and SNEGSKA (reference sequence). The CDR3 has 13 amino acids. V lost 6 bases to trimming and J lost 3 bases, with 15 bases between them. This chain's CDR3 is CSARYGEIYEQYF. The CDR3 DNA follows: TGCAGTGCCCGATACGGGGAGATCTACGAGCAGTACTTC.

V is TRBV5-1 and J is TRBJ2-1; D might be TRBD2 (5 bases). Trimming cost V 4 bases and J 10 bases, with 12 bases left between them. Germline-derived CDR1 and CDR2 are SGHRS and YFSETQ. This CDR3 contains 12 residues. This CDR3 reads CASSTTRREQFF. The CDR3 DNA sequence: TGCGCCAGCAGCACAACAAGGAGGGAGCAGTTCTTC.

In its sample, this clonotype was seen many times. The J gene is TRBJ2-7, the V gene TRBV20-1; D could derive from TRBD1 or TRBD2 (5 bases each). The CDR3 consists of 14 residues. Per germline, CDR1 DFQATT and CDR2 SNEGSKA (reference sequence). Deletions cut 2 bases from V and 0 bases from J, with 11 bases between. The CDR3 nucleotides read TGCAGTGCTAGAAAGGTTGGGACCTCCTACGAGCAGTACTTC. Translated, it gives CSARKVGTSYEQYF.

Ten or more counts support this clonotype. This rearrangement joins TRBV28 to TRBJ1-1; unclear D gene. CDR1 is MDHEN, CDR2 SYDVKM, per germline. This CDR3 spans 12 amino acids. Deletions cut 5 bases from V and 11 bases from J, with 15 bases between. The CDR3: CASSLLNSFAFF. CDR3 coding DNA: TGTGCCAGCAGTCTACTCAACTCGTTCGCTTTCTTT. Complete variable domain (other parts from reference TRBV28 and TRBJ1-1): DVKVTQSSRYLVKRTGEKVFLECVQDMDHENMFWYRQDPGLGLRLIYFSYDVKMKEKGDIPEGYSVSREKKERFSLILESASTNQTSMYLCASSLLNSFAFFGQGTRLTVV.

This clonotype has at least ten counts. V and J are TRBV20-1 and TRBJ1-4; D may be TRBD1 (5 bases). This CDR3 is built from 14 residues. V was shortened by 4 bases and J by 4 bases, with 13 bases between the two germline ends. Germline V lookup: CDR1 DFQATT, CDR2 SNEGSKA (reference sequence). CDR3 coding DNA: TGCAGTGCTATACCGGGACTGAGTAATGAAAAACTGTTTTTT. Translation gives CSAIPGLSNEKLFF.

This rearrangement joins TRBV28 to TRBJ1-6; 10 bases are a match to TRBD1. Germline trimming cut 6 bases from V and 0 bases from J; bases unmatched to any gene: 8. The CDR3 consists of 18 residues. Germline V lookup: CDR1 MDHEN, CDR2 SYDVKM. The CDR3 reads CASSPGQGGSSYNSPLHF. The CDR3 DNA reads TGTGCCAGCAGCCCAGGACAGGGGGGGAGCTCCTATAATTCACCCCTCCACTTT.

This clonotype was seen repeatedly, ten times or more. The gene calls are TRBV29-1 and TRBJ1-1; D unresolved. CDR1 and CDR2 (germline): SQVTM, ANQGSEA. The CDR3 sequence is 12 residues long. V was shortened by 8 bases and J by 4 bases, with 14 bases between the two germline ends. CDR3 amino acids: CSWSGGSTEAFF. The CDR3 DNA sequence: TGCAGCTGGAGTGGAGGGTCCACTGAAGCTTTCTTT.

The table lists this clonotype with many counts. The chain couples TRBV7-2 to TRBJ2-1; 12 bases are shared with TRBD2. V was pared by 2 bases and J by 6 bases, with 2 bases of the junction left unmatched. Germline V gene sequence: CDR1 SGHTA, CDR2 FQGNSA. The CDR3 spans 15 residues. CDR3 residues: CASSLTSGRFNEQFF. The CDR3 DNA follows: TGTGCCAGCAGCTTAACTAGCGGGAGGTTCAATGAGCAGTTCTTC.

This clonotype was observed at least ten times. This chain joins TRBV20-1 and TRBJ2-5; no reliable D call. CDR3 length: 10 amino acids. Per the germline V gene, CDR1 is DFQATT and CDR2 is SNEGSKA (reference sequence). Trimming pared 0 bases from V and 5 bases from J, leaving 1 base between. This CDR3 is CSAREETQYF. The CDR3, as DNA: TGCAGTGCTAGAGAGGAGACCCAGTACTTC.

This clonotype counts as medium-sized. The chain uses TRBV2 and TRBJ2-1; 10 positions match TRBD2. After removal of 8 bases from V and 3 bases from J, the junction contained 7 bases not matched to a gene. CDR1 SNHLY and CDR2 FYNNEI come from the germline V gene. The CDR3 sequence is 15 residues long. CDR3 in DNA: TGTGCCAGCTCCCCTCTAGCGGGAGACTACAATGAGCAGTTCTTC. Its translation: CASSPLAGDYNEQFF.

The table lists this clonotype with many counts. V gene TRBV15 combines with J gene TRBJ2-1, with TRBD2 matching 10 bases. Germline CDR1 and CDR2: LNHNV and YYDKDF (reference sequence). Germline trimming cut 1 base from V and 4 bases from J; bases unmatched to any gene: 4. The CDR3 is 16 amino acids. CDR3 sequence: CATSRAGSGRYNEQFF. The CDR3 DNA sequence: TGTGCCACCAGCAGAGCCGGTAGCGGGAGGTACAATGAGCAGTTCTTC.

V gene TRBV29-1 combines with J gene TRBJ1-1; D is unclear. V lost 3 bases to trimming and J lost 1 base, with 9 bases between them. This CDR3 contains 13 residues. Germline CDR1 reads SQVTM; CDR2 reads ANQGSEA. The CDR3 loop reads CSVDRYSNTEAFF. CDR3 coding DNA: TGCAGCGTTGATCGCTATTCGAACACTGAAGCTTTCTTT.

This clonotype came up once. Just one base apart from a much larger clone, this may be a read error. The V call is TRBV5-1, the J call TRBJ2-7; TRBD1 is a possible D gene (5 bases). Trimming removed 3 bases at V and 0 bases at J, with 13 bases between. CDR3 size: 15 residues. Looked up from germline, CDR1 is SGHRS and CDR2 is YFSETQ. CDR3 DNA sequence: TGCGCCAGCAGCTGGGTACAGGCGAACTCCTACGAGCAGTACTTC. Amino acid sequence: CASSWVQANSYEQYF.

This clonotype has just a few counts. The CDR3 here is CSVASGAYNEQFF. CDR3 sequence (DNA): TGCAGCGTTGCAAGCGGGGCATATAATGAGCAGTTCTTC. The chain employs TRBV29-1 and TRBJ2-1; 7 nucleotides align to TRBD2. This CDR3 is 13 amino acids long. Per the germline V gene, CDR1 is SQVTM and CDR2 is ANQGSEA. V lost 4 bases to trimming and J lost 7 bases; unmatched junction nucleotides: 7.